These 4 T cell receptor beta chains came from one sample sequenced in a study of blood T cell repertoires in COVID-19. Assay: immunoSEQ multiplex PCR; the TCRdb copy retains only in-frame clones and omits some. The profile shows a few hundred thousand clones, 75% to 90% of them singletons. Sequences were obtained from PBMCs or T cells enriched from blood (not recorded which). Every receptor here comes from a man aged 30 to 39 who had recovered from COVID-19.

The chain combines TRBV3-1 (or the pseudogene TRBV3-2) with TRBJ1-2, with D possibly matching TRBD1 (6 bases). The ends were cut back, 4 bases at V and 2 bases at J, with 11 bases in the middle. This CDR3 spans 14 amino acids. CDR1 is LGHDT and CDR2 is YNNKEL in the germline V gene (reference sequence). The CDR3 DNA follows: TGTGCCAGCAGCCCTCAAACAGGGAACTATGGCTACACCTTC. Its protein product is CASSPQTGNYGYTF.

This chain joins TRBV4-1 and TRBJ2-3, with D tentatively TRBD1 (6 bases). The CDR3 has 15 amino acids. Trimming shortened V by 6 bases and J by 0 bases, and 13 bases separated the two germline ends. Germline V CDR1 and CDR2: MGHRA, YSYEKL. CDR3 loop: CASRHLRGSTDTQYF. CDR3 coding DNA: TGCGCCAGCAGGCATCTCAGGGGAAGCACAGATACGCAGTATTTT.

This clone occurred once. The chain carries TRBV18 and TRBJ1-4, with D maybe TRBD1 (6 bases). Per the germline V gene, CDR1 is KGHSH and CDR2 is LQKENI. The V gene lost 6 bases and the J gene lost 7 bases, with 24 bases spanning the gap. The CDR3 spans 17 residues. Here the CDR3 reads CASSPEGKFLGAEKLFF. Here the CDR3 DNA reads TGTGCCAGCTCGCCTGAAGGCAAGTTTCTGGGGGCTGAAAAACTGTTTTTT.

V is TRBV4-1 and J is TRBJ1-5; D call uncertain. Per the germline V gene, CDR1 is MGHRA and CDR2 is YSYEKL. The CDR3 length is 15 residues. The V and J ends lost 5 bases and 1 base respectively, with 12 bases between them. CDR3 loop: CASSYASGSNQPQHF. CDR3 nucleotides: TGCGCCAGCAGCTACGCGTCGGGGAGCAATCAGCCCCAGCATTTT.